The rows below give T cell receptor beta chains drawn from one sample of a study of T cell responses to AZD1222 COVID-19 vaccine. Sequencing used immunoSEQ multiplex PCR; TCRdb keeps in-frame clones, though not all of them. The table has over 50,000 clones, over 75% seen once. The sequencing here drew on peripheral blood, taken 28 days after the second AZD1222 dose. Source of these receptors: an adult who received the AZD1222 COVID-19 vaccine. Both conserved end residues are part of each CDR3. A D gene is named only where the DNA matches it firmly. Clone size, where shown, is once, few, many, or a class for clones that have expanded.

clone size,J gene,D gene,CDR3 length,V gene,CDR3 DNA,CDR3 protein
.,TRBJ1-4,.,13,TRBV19,TGTGCCAGTAAATTAACCCAAAGGGAAAAACTGTTTTTT,CASKLTQREKLFF
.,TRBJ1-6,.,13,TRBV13,TGTGCCAGCAGCCTAGGTGGTAATTCACCCCTCCACTTT,CASSLGGNSPLHF
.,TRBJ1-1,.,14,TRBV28,TGTGCCAGCAGTTTAAACTATATGAACACTGAAGCTTTCTTT,CASSLNYMNTEAFF
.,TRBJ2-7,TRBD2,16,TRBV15,TGTGCCACAACCCCGGGGGGAGTAGCTGGCTCCTACGAGCAGTACTTC,CATTPGGVAGSYEQYF
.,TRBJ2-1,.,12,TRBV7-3,TGTGCCAGCAGCTTAAAAAGGAATGAGCAGTTCTTC,CASSLKRNEQFF
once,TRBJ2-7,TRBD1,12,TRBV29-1,TGCAGCGTCCGGGACAGGGGTTACGAGCAGTACTTC,CSVRDRGYEQYF
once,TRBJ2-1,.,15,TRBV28,TGTGCCAGCAGTTTGGGGCTCCAACCCTACAATGAGCAGTTCTTC,CASSLGLQPYNEQFF
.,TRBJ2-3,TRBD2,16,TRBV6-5,TGTGCCAGCAGTTACTCGGCGGGAGGGGGAACAGATACGCAGTATTTT,CASSYSAGGGTDTQYF
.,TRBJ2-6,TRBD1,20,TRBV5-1,TGCGCCAGCAGCCGCTGGGACAGGACAGGCGCTATCTCTGGGGCCAACGTCCTGACTTTC,CASSRWDRTGAISGANVLTF
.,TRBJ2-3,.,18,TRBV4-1,TGCGCCAGCAGCCAAGTCAAGGCCGTAGGCCCGAGCACAGATACGCAGTATTTT,CASSQVKAVGPSTDTQYF
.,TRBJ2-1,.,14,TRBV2,TGTGCCAGCAGTGAAGGGGGGGCGGGAAATGAGCAGTTCTTC,CASSEGGAGNEQFF
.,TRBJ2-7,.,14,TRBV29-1,TGCAGCGCCCTTAGTAGCGGTAGCTCCTACGAGCAGTACTTC,CSALSSGSSYEQYF
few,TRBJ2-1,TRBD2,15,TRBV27,TGTGCCAGCAGTTTATCAGTAGCGGGAGGGGTGGAGCAGTTCTTC,CASSLSVAGGVEQFF
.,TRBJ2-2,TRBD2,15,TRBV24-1,TGTGCCACCAGTGAAGCGGGAGCCGACACCGGGGAGCTGTTTTTT,CATSEAGADTGELFF